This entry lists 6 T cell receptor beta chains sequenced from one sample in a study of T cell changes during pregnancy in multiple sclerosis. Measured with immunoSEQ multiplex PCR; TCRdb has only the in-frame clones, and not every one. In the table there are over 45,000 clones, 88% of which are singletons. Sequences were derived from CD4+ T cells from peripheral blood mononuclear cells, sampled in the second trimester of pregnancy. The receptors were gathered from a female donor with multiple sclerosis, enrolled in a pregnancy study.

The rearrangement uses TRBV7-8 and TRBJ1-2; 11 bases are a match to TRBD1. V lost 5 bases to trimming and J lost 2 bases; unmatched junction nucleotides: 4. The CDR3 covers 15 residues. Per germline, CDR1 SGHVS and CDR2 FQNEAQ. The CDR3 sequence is CASSIGQGANYGYTF. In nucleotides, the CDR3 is TGTGCCAGCAGCATAGGACAGGGGGCCAACTATGGCTACACCTTC.

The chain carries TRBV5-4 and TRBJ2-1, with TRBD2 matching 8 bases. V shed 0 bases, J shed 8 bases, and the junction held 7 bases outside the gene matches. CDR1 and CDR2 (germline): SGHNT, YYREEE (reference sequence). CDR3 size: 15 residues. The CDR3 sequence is CASSLAGTSRDEQFF. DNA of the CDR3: TGTGCCAGCAGCTTGGCCGGGACTAGTAGGGATGAGCAGTTCTTC.

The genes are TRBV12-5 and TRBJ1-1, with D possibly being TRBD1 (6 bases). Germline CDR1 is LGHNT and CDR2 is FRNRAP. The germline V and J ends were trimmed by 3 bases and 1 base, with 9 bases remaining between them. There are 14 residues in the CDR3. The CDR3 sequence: CASGLGTTNTEAFF. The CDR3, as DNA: TGTGCTAGTGGTTTAGGGACAACGAACACTGAAGCTTTCTTT.

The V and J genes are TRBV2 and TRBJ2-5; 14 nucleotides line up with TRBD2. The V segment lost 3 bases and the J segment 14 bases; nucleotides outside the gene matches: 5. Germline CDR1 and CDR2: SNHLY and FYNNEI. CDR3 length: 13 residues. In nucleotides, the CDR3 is TGTGCCAGCAGTGAGGGACTAGCGGGAGCGGTTTACTTC. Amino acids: CASSEGLAGAVYF.

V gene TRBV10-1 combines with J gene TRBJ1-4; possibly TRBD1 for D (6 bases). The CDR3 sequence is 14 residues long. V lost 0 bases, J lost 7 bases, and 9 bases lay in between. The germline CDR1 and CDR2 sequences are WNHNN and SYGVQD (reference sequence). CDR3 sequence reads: CASSESTGSEKLFF. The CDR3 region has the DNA TGCGCCAGCAGTGAGTCCACAGGGAGTGAAAAACTGTTTTTT.

The CDR3 DNA reads TGCGCCAGCAGCTTGGAGTACAGGTCGAGCTCCTACGAGCAGTACTTC. Translated, it gives CASSLEYRSSSYEQYF. The rearrangement links TRBV5-1 to TRBJ2-7; TRBD1 might be the D (5 bases). The CDR3 runs 16 residues. With 0 bases removed from V and 0 bases from J, the gap between germline ends came to 13 bases. The germline V gene has CDR1 SGHRS and CDR2 YFSETQ.